A single sample gave rise to the 25 T cell receptor beta chains below, sequenced in a study of T cell responses to AZD1222 COVID-19 vaccine. Only in-frame clones appear in the TCRdb table, and some are missing; sequencing was by immunoSEQ multiplex PCR. This table holds roughly 70,000 clones, 79% found once. The sample here was peripheral blood, taken on day 0 of MenACWY control vaccination. The source of these receptors is an adult in good health.

This chain joins TRBV4-1 and TRBJ2-1; TRBD2 matches 11 bases. V dropped 6 bases and J dropped 1; count of bases not matched to a gene: 2. The CDR3 is made up of 15 amino acids. Germline values: CDR1 MGHRA, CDR2 YSYEKL. The CDR3 nucleotides are TGCGCCAGCAGACGGACTAGCGGGTCCTACAATGAGCAGTTCTTC. Protein: CASRRTSGSYNEQFF.

This clone occurred a few times. The rearrangement uses TRBV3-1 (or the pseudogene TRBV3-2) and TRBJ2-2; tentatively, D is TRBD1 (6 bases). Trimming left V 1 base short and J 7 bases short, with 7 bases between. The CDR3 sequence is 13 residues long. The germline CDR1 and CDR2 sequences are LGHDT and YNNKEL (reference sequence). In nucleotides, the CDR3 is TGTGCCAGCAGCCAAGCAGGGGTCGGGGAGCTGTTTTTT. The encoded protein is CASSQAGVGELFF.

The chain recombines TRBV21-1 with TRBJ2-6; the table assigns TRBD2, which was not confirmed against the DNA. TRBV21-1 is a pseudogene segment. The CDR3 covers 16 residues. CDR3 DNA: TGTGCCAGCAGCAAAGAAGGAGGTTCCGGGGCCAACGTCCTGACTTTC. It specifies CASSKEGGSGANVLTF.

This clone was observed a handful of times. The rearrangement uses TRBV7-8 and TRBJ1-1; D possibly corresponds to TRBD1 (5 bases). The germline V and J ends were trimmed by 0 bases and 6 bases, with 8 bases remaining between them. CDR1 is SGHVS, CDR2 FQNEAQ, per germline. This CDR3 comprises 13 residues. DNA of the CDR3: TGTGCCAGCAGCTTAGCGGGGGGGGCTGAAGCTTTCTTT. Its protein product is CASSLAGGAEAFF.

This clone was detected once. V is TRBV11-2 and J is TRBJ2-7; D unresolved. CDR1 is SGHAT and CDR2 is FQNNGV in the germline V gene. V dropped 3 bases and J dropped 0 bases, with 15 bases sitting between them. CDR3 length equals 16 residues. CDR3 residues: CASSLSPSGSSYEQYF. CDR3 DNA: TGTGCCAGCAGCTTGTCCCCCTCTGGAAGCTCCTACGAGCAGTACTTC.

The CDR3, as DNA: TGTGCCAGCAGCACCAGAGGTGGGAACTCACCCCTCCACTTT. As protein: CASSTRGGNSPLHF. V gene TRBV7-3 combines with J gene TRBJ1-6; D is uncertain. Trimming cost V 5 bases and J 10 bases, with 15 bases left between them. Germline values: CDR1 SGHTA, CDR2 FQGTGA. The CDR3 runs to 14 residues.

The V and J genes are TRBV28 and TRBJ1-4, with 8 bases identical to TRBD1. V was clipped by 6 bases and J by 7 bases; unmatched bases: 7. This CDR3 contains 14 residues. In germline, CDR1 is MDHEN, CDR2 SYDVKM. DNA for the CDR3: TGTGCCAGCAGCCCTTCGACAGGGGTTGAAAAACTGTTTTTT. The encoded protein is CASSPSTGVEKLFF.

The chain uses TRBV6-5 and TRBJ1-2; the D is unclear. This CDR3 spans 13 amino acids. The germline V gene encodes CDR1 MNHEY and CDR2 SVGAGI. The germline V and J ends were trimmed by 7 bases and 6 bases, with 15 bases remaining between them. The CDR3 coding sequence is TGTGCCAGCAAAGGTGGGAGGGTGAATGGCTACACCTTC. It codes for CASKGGRVNGYTF.

This clone was observed a handful of times. The chain uses TRBV9 and TRBJ2-1; no clear D gene. V was cut by 0 bases and J by 9 bases, with 10 bases left in between. CDR3 length equals 13 residues. Germline CDR1 is SGDLS and CDR2 is YYNGEE. The CDR3 here is CASSVVNGGEQFF. CDR3 nucleotide sequence: TGTGCCAGCAGCGTAGTAAATGGTGGTGAGCAGTTCTTC.

V is TRBV5-6 and J is TRBJ1-1, with TRBD1 matching over 8 bases. The V gene's germline CDR1 is SGHDT and CDR2 YYEEEE. The CDR3 sequence is 12 residues long. Trimming removed 4 bases from V and 6 bases from J; junction bases left unmatched: 2. The CDR3 spells CASSDRGAEAFF. CDR3 DNA sequence: TGTGCCAGCAGCGACAGGGGCGCTGAAGCTTTCTTT.

The CDR3 here is CASSPMGGRKDNEQFF. As DNA, the CDR3 is TGTGCCAGCAGCCCCATGGGGGGAAGGAAGGACAATGAGCAGTTCTTC. J is TRBJ2-1 and V is TRBV9, with D tentatively TRBD2 (6 bases). The CDR3 extends over 16 amino acids. Germline CDR1 and CDR2: SGDLS and YYNGEE. Trimming left V 4 bases short and J 5 bases short, with 19 bases between.

This clone turned up a few times. The chain is built from TRBV19 and TRBJ1-5, with 8 bases that match TRBD1. The V and J ends lost 9 bases and 0 bases, in that order; junction bases with no gene match: 7. This CDR3 region has 15 residues. Germline V gene sequence: CDR1 LNHDA, CDR2 SQIVND (reference sequence). The CDR3 nucleotides are TGTGCCAGCAAGGGGACAGGAGTTAGCAATCAGCCCCAGCATTTT. The encoded protein is CASKGTGVSNQPQHF.

V gene TRBV6-5 combines with J gene TRBJ2-2; D possibly uses TRBD1 or TRBD2 (5 bases each). CDR3 length equals 14 residues. The germline V and J ends were trimmed by 9 bases and 1 base, with 12 bases remaining between them. The germline V gene encodes CDR1 MNHEY and CDR2 SVGAGI. The CDR3: CASCRDQNTGELFF. For the CDR3, the DNA is TGTGCCAGTTGCCGGGACCAGAACACCGGGGAGCTGTTTTTT.

The chain couples TRBV7-8 to TRBJ1-3; D not certain. Germline assignment: CDR1 SGHVS and CDR2 FQNEAQ. Trimming shortened V by 2 bases and J by 3 bases, and 5 bases separated the two germline ends. The CDR3 totals 13 residues. CDR3 in amino acids: CASSLWLGNTIYF. Here the CDR3 DNA reads TGTGCCAGCAGCTTATGGCTTGGAAACACCATATATTTT. Based on the CDR3 plus reference TRBV7-8 and TRBJ1-3, the full variable domain is GAGVSQSPRYKVAKRGQDVALRCDPISGHVSLFWYQQALGQGPEFLTYFQNEAQLDKSGLPSDRFFAERPEGSVSTLKIQRTQQEDSAVYLCASSLWLGNTIYFGEGSWLTVV.

The chain carries TRBV5-5 and TRBJ1-2; the match to TRBD1 covers 7 bases. CDR3 size: 14 residues. After removal of 3 bases from V and 8 bases from J, the junction contained 10 bases not matched to a gene. Germline lookup yields CDR1 SGHKS and CDR2 YYEKEE (reference sequence). The CDR3 DNA follows: TGTGCCAGCAGCTCCGGACAGGTTCGTCGAGGCTACACCTTC. Translation gives CASSSGQVRRGYTF.

V and J are TRBV6-6 and TRBJ1-2; possibly TRBD1 for D (5 bases). V was cut by 0 bases and J by 7 bases, with 12 bases left in between. The CDR3 runs to 14 residues. Germline lookup yields CDR1 MNHNY and CDR2 SVGAGI (reference sequence). CDR3 loop: CASSYSIDSGGYTF. The CDR3, as DNA: TGTGCCAGCAGTTACTCGATAGACAGCGGTGGCTACACCTTC.

The V call is TRBV28, the J call TRBJ2-2, with D uncertain. The germline CDR1 and CDR2 sequences are MDHEN and SYDVKM. This CDR3 is built from 12 residues. Trimming cost V 10 bases and J 4 bases, with 10 bases left between them. For the CDR3, the DNA is TGTGCCACCGCAGGAGTCACCGGGGAGCTGTTTTTT. As protein: CATAGVTGELFF.

The rearrangement links TRBV12-2 to TRBJ2-3; the D call TRBD2 from the table was never checked on the DNA. TRBV12-2 counts as a pseudogene. The CDR3 contains 16 residues. DNA for the CDR3: TGTGCAAGTCGCCCTCTAGCTCTCAATATAGGGGATACGCAGTATTTT. Translated, it gives CASRPLALNIGDTQYF.

J is TRBJ2-3 and V is TRBV7-2; TRBD2 aligns across 10 bases. V lost 5 bases and J lost 0; bases outside the gene matches: 8. CDR1 SGHTA and CDR2 FQGNSA come from the germline V gene. The CDR3 length is 17 residues. The chain's CDR3 is CASSILAGGTSTDTQYF. The CDR3 DNA follows: TGTGCCAGCAGCATATTAGCGGGGGGCACTAGCACAGATACGCAGTATTTT.

The chain recombines TRBV5-1 with TRBJ1-2; D not resolved. The CDR3 extends over 18 amino acids. V lost 4 bases and J lost 1, with 23 bases in between. Per germline, CDR1 SGHRS and CDR2 YFSETQ. CDR3 DNA: TGCGCCAGCAGCCTGGGGAGGGCTTCTTCCGCAAATAACTATGGCTACACCTTC. Amino acids: CASSLGRASSANNYGYTF.

This clone has a single count. V is TRBV18 and J is TRBJ1-1; weak D call: TRBD1 (6 bases). The CDR3 loop spans 16 amino acids. Trimming left V 5 bases short and J 0 bases short, with 16 bases between. Germline values: CDR1 KGHSH, CDR2 LQKENI. The CDR3 DNA reads TGTGCCAGCTCATTTTCATTAGGACAGATGAACACTGAAGCTTTCTTT. This gives the protein CASSFSLGQMNTEAFF.

This clone was observed a handful of times. The genes are TRBV28 and TRBJ2-7, with 7 bases that match TRBD1. In germline, CDR1 is MDHEN, CDR2 SYDVKM. The CDR3 runs 14 residues. Unmatched junction bases numbered 2, after V lost 2 bases and J lost 1 base. CDR3 residues: CASSLPTGSYEQYF. In DNA, the CDR3 is TGTGCCAGCAGTTTACCGACAGGGTCCTACGAGCAGTACTTC.

This clone was picked up one time. This chain joins TRBV7-3 and TRBJ2-6; 10 nucleotides line up with TRBD1. The CDR3 is 16 residues long. The V segment lost 6 bases and the J segment 2 bases; nucleotides outside the gene matches: 4. Germline assignment: CDR1 SGHTA and CDR2 FQGTGA. The CDR3: CASRTGGQTGANVLTF. DNA for the CDR3: TGTGCCAGCAGGACAGGGGGCCAAACTGGGGCCAACGTCCTGACTTTC.

The J gene is TRBJ2-3, the V gene TRBV2; D is possibly TRBD1 (6 bases). Trimming left V 1 base short and J 6 bases short, with 14 bases between. Per the germline V gene, CDR1 is SNHLY and CDR2 is FYNNEI. This CDR3 has 15 residues. CDR3 in DNA: TGTGCCAGCAGTGAAGACGGACAGCGCTACGATACGCAGTATTTT. Protein sequence: CASSEDGQRYDTQYF.

The rearrangement joins TRBV7-8 to TRBJ2-6; 12 bases fit TRBD2. The CDR3 runs to 21 residues. Germline V lookup: CDR1 SGHVS, CDR2 FQNEAQ. V lost 3 bases, J lost 0 bases, and 12 bases stayed unmatched. The CDR3 region has the DNA TGTGCCAGCAGCTTGGAACTAGCGGGAGGAATAATGATCTCTGGGGCCAACGTCCTGACTTTC. Protein: CASSLELAGGIMISGANVLTF.